This TCR beta chain was recovered during a study of blood T cell repertoires in COVID-19. Sequencing was performed with immunoSEQ multiplex PCR; in TCRdb, only in-frame clones are kept and a portion is missing. The table lists some 83,000 clones, roughly 86% of them singletons. CDR1 and CDR2 (germline): SGHRS, YFSETQ. This CDR3 is built from 14 residues. V dropped 5 bases and J dropped 4; count of bases not matched to a gene: 5. Source material: peripheral blood. The TCR sequence derives from a human donor in a cohort sampled during active COVID-19. The chain couples TRBV5-1 to TRBJ2-5; 10 bases are a match to TRBD1. The CDR3 is CASRETGGTETQYF. CDR3 nucleotides: TGCGCCAGCAGAGAGACAGGGGGCACAGAGACCCAGTACTTC. The variable domain in full, with the rest retrieved from reference TRBV5-1 and TRBJ2-5, is KAGVTQTPRYLIKTRGQQVTLSCSPISGHRSVSWYQQTPGQGLQFLFEYFSETQRNKGNFPGRFSGRQFSNSRSEMNVSTLELGDSALYLCASRETGGTETQYFGPGTRLLVL.